These T cell receptor beta chains were read from a single sample in a study of metastatic and nonmetastatic thyroid tumors. TCRdb re-called clones from the PCR reads using MiXCR. The table includes tens of thousands of clones, roughly 9.8% detected once. What was sequenced was blood. The receptors derive from a female donor with papillary thyroid cancer or a benign thyroid nodule (not recorded which). Some clones in this sample may be carry-over from other donors' samples. CDR3s include the opening cysteine and the closing phenylalanine or tryptophan. The order of the fields is V gene, J gene, D gene, clone size, CDR3 protein, CDR3 DNA. A D gene is named only where the DNA matches it firmly. Clone size is not always given. Where it is, it says once, few, many or a class for expanded clones.

v_call: TRBV29-1; j_call: TRBJ2-1; d_call: TRBD1; clone_size: many; cdr3_aa: CSVPKGADNEQFF; cdr3_nt: TGCAGCGTCCCCAAGGGGGCAGACAATGAGCAGTTCTTC
v_call: TRBV6-1; j_call: TRBJ1-5; d_call: .; clone_size: few; cdr3_aa: CASTRTEDQPQHF; cdr3_nt: TGTGCCAGCACTCGGACAGAGGATCAGCCCCAGCATTTT
v_call: TRBV30; j_call: TRBJ2-5; d_call: .; clone_size: once; cdr3_aa: CAWSNPGGQTQYF; cdr3_nt: TGCGCCTGGAGCAACCCGGGCGGGCAGACCCAGTACTTC
v_call: TRBV28; j_call: TRBJ2-3; d_call: .; clone_size: many; cdr3_aa: CASSLGRRTDTQYF; cdr3_nt: TGTGCCAGCAGTTTAGGTAGACGCACAGATACGCAGTATTTT
v_call: TRBV3-1; j_call: TRBJ2-2; d_call: .; clone_size: many; cdr3_aa: CASSLQNTGELFF; cdr3_nt: TGTGCCAGCAGCCTACAAAACACCGGGGAGCTGTTTTTT
v_call: TRBV12-3/TRBV12-4; j_call: TRBJ2-7; d_call: .; clone_size: medium-sized; cdr3_aa: CASSLAGDEQYF; cdr3_nt: TGTGCCAGCAGTTTAGCGGGAGACGAGCAGTACTTC
v_call: TRBV20-1; j_call: TRBJ2-1; d_call: TRBD2; clone_size: many; cdr3_aa: CSAKNLAVSYNEQFF; cdr3_nt: TGCAGTGCTAAAAATCTAGCGGTCTCCTACAATGAGCAGTTCTTC
v_call: TRBV11-2; j_call: TRBJ1-4; d_call: .; clone_size: many; cdr3_aa: CASSTRGDSNEKLFF; cdr3_nt: TGTGCCAGCAGCACTAGGGGGGATAGTAATGAAAAACTGTTTTTT
v_call: TRBV19; j_call: TRBJ1-2; d_call: .; clone_size: .; cdr3_aa: CASSIGQSYGYTF; cdr3_nt: TGTGCCAGTAGTATCGGCCAGTCTTATGGCTACACCTTC
v_call: TRBV24-1; j_call: TRBJ2-1; d_call: TRBD2; clone_size: many; cdr3_aa: CATSDQTSGIPWGDEQFF; cdr3_nt: TGTGCCACCAGTGACCAAACTAGCGGGATCCCCTGGGGGGATGAGCAGTTCTTC
v_call: TRBV4-3; j_call: TRBJ1-2; d_call: .; clone_size: many; cdr3_aa: CASSQDRGTAGYTF; cdr3_nt: TGCGCCAGCAGCCAAGATAGGGGAACTGCTGGCTACACCTTC
v_call: TRBV28; j_call: TRBJ1-2; d_call: .; clone_size: .; cdr3_aa: CASSSGTNYGYTF; cdr3_nt: TGTGCCAGCAGTTCGGGTACTAACTATGGCTACACCTTC
v_call: TRBV5-1; j_call: TRBJ2-1; d_call: TRBD2; clone_size: many; cdr3_aa: CASSLGWTSGRHNEQFF; cdr3_nt: TGCGCCAGCAGCTTGGGCTGGACTAGCGGGAGGCACAATGAGCAGTTCTTC
v_call: TRBV24-1; j_call: TRBJ1-5; d_call: .; clone_size: many; cdr3_aa: CATASHYSNQPQHF; cdr3_nt: TGTGCCACCGCGAGTCATTATAGCAATCAGCCCCAGCATTTT
v_call: TRBV7-3; j_call: TRBJ1-1; d_call: .; clone_size: many; cdr3_aa: CASSFMTAPTEAFF; cdr3_nt: TGTGCCAGCAGCTTCATGACAGCGCCGACTGAAGCTTTCTTT
v_call: TRBV9; j_call: TRBJ2-1; d_call: TRBD2; clone_size: many; cdr3_aa: CASSVASGRGAYNEQFF; cdr3_nt: TGTGCCAGCAGCGTAGCTAGCGGGAGGGGGGCCTACAATGAGCAGTTCTTC
v_call: TRBV11-2; j_call: TRBJ2-1; d_call: .; clone_size: many; cdr3_aa: CASSLEYNEQFF; cdr3_nt: TGTGCCAGCAGCTTGGAGTACAATGAGCAGTTCTTC
v_call: TRBV6-1; j_call: TRBJ2-2; d_call: TRBD1; clone_size: many; cdr3_aa: CASRGGGTGGNTGELFF; cdr3_nt: TGTGCCAGCAGGGGGGGCGGGACAGGGGGCAACACCGGGGAGCTGTTTTTT
v_call: TRBV24-1; j_call: TRBJ1-5; d_call: TRBD1; clone_size: many; cdr3_aa: CATSVAGTAKPQHF; cdr3_nt: TGTGCCACCAGTGTCGCCGGGACAGCCAAGCCCCAGCATTTT
v_call: TRBV20-1; j_call: TRBJ2-1; d_call: TRBD2; clone_size: .; cdr3_aa: CSASSGRQAHEQFF; cdr3_nt: TGCAGTGCCAGTAGCGGGAGGCAGGCTCATGAGCAGTTCTTC
v_call: TRBV7-3; j_call: TRBJ2-3; d_call: .; clone_size: many; cdr3_aa: CASSDGGSTDTQYF; cdr3_nt: TGTGCCAGCAGCGATGGAGGAAGCACAGATACGCAGTATTTT
v_call: TRBV20-1; j_call: TRBJ1-2; d_call: TRBD1; clone_size: many; cdr3_aa: CSARDSGQANYGYTF; cdr3_nt: TGCAGTGCTAGAGATAGCGGACAGGCGAACTATGGCTACACCTTC
v_call: TRBV12-3/TRBV12-4; j_call: TRBJ1-5; d_call: .; clone_size: .; cdr3_aa: CASSLNRESAQHF; cdr3_nt: TGTGCCAGCAGTTTAAACAGGGAGTCGGCCCAGCATTTT
v_call: TRBV24-1; j_call: TRBJ2-2; d_call: TRBD1; clone_size: few; cdr3_aa: CATALGTAANTGELFF; cdr3_nt: TGTGCCACCGCCCTCGGGACAGCCGCGAACACCGGGGAGCTGTTTTTT
v_call: TRBV12-3/TRBV12-4; j_call: TRBJ2-2; d_call: TRBD2; clone_size: .; cdr3_aa: CASSPGLTGLVPVELFF; cdr3_nt: TGTGCCAGCAGCCCGGGACTAACGGGATTGGTCCCCGTGGAGCTGTTTTTT
v_call: TRBV4-3; j_call: TRBJ2-6; d_call: .; clone_size: many; cdr3_aa: CASSQWFSGANVLTF; cdr3_nt: TGCGCCAGCAGCCAATGGTTTTCCGGGGCCAACGTCCTGACTTTC